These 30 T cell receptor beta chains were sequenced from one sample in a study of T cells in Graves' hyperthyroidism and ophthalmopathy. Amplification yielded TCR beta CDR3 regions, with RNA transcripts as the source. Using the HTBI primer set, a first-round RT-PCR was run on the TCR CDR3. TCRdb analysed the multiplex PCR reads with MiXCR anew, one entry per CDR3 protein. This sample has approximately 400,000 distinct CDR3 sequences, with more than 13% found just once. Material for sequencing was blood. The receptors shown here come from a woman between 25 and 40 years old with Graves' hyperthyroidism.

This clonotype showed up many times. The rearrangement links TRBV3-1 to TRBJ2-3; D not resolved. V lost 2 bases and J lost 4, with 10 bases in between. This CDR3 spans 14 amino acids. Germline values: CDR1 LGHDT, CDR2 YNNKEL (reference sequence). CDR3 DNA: TGTGCCAGCAGCCAACCTCCGGGCCCAGATACGCAGTATTTT. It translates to CASSQPPGPDTQYF.

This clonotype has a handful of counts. CDR3 coding DNA: TGTGCCAGTAGGATCGACCGGGACTACGACACTGAAGCTTTCTTT. Residues: CASRIDRDYDTEAFF. The V call is TRBV19, the J call TRBJ1-1; a weak D match, TRBD1 (5 bases). The CDR3 contains 15 residues. Trimming cost V 6 bases and J 3 bases, with 17 bases left between them. Germline loops: CDR1 LNHDA, CDR2 SQIVND (reference sequence).

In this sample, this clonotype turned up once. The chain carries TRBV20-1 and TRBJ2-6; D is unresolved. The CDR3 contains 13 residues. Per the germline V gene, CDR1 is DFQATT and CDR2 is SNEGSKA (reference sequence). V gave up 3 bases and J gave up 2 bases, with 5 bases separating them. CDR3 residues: CSASPTGANVLTF. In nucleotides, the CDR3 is TGCAGTGCTAGTCCGACTGGGGCCAACGTCCTGACTTTC.

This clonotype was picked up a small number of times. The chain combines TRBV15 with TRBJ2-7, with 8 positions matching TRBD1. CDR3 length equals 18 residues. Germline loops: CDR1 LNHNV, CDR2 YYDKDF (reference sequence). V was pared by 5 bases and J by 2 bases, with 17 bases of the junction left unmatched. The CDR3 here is CATSRDRRRRGQAYEQYF. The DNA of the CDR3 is TGTGCCACCAGCCGGGACCGAAGGCGCAGGGGACAGGCCTACGAGCAGTACTTC.

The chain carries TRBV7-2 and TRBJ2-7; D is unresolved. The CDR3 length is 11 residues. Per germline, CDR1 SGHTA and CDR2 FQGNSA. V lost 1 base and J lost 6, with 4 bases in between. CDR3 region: CASSLVFEQYF. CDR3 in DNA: TGTGCCAGCAGCTTAGTGTTCGAGCAGTACTTC.

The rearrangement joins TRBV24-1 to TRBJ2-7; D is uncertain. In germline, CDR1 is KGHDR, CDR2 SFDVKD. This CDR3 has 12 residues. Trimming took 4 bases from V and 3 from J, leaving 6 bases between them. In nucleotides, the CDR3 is TGTGCCACCAGTGACCTAGTCTACGAGCAGTACTTC. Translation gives CATSDLVYEQYF.

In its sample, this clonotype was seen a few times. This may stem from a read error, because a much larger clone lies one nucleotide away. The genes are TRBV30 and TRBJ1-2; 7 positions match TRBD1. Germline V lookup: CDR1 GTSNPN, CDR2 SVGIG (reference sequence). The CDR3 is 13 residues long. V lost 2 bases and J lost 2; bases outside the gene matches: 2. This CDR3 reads CAWSLQGNYGYTF. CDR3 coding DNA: TGTGCCTGGAGTCTACAGGGGAACTATGGCTACACCTTC. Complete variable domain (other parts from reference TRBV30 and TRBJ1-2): SQTIHQWPATLVQPVGSPLSLECTVEGTSNPNLYWYRQAAGRGLQLLFYSVGIGQISSEVPQNLSASRPQDRQFILSSKKLLLSDSGFYLCAWSLQGNYGYTFGSGTRLTVV.

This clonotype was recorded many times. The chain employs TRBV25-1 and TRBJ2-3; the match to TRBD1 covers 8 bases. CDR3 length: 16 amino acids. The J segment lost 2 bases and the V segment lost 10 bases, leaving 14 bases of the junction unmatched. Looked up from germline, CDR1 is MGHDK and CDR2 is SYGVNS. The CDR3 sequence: CATKNRGWRNTDTQYF. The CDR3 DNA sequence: TGTGCCACCAAGAACAGGGGGTGGCGGAACACAGATACGCAGTATTTT. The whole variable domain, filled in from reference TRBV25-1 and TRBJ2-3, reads EADIYQTPRYLVIGTGKKITLECSQTMGHDKMYWYQQDPGMELHLIHYSYGVNSTEKGDLSSESTVSRIRTEHFPLTLESARPSHTSQYLCATKNRGWRNTDTQYFGPGTRLTVL.

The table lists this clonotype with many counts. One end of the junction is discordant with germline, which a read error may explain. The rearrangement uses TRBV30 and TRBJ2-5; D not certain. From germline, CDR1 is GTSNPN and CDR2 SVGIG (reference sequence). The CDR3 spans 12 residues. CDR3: CAWNAVREAQYF. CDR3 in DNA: TGTGCCTGGAATGCCGTGAGAGAGGCCCAGTACTTC. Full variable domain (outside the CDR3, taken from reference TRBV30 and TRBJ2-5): SQTIHQWPATLVQPVGSPLSLECTVEGTSNPNLYWYRQAAGRGLQLLFYSVGIGQISSEVPQNLSASRPQDRQFILSSKKLLLSDSGFYLCAWNAVREAQYFGPGTRLLVL.

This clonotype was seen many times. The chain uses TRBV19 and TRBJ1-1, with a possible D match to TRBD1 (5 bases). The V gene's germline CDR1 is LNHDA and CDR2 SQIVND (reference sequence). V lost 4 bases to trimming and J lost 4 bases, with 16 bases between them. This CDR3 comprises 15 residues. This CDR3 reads CASSTYIGGGTEAFF. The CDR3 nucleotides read TGTGCCAGTAGTACATATATCGGGGGAGGCACTGAAGCTTTCTTT.

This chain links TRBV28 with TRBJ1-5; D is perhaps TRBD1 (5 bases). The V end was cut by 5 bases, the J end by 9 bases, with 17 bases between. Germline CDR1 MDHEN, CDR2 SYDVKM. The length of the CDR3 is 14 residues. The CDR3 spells CASSPGTARGPQHF. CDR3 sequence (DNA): TGTGCCAGCAGTCCAGGGACGGCGAGGGGGCCCCAGCATTTT.

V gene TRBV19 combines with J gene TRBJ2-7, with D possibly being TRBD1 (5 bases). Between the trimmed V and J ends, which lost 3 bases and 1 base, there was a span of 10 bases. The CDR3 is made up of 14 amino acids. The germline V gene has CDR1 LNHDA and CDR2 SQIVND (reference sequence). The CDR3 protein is CASSIQGQSYEQYF. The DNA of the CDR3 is TGTGCCAGTAGTATTCAGGGCCAGTCCTACGAGCAGTACTTC.

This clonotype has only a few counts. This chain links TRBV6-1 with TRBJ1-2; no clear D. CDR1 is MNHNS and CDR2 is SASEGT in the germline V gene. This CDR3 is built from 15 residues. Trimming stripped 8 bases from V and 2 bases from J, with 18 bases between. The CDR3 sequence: CASGYPLGQNYGYTF. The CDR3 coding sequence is TGTGCCAGCGGCTACCCCCTCGGCCAGAACTATGGCTACACCTTC.

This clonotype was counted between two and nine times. CDR3 in DNA: TGTGCCACCAGTGATGGCCAGGGGGATAATTCACCCCTCCACTTT. This sequence encodes CATSDGQGDNSPLHF. The rearrangement links TRBV24-1 to TRBJ1-6, with TRBD1 identical over 7 bases. This CDR3 has 15 residues. V was clipped by 3 bases and J by 5 bases; unmatched bases: 3. CDR1 is KGHDR and CDR2 is SFDVKD in the germline V gene.

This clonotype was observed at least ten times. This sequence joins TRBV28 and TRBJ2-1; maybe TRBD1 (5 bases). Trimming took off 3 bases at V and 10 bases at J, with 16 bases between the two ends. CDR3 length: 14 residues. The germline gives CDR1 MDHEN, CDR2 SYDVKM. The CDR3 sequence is CASSFMTANEEQFF. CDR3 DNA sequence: TGTGCCAGCAGTTTTATGACAGCCAATGAGGAGCAGTTCTTC.

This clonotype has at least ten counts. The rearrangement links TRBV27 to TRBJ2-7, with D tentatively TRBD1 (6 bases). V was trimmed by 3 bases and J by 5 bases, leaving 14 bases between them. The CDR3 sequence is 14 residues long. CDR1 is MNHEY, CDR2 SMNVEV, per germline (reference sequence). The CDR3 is CASSLNRAMDEQYF. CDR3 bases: TGTGCCAGCAGTTTGAACAGGGCAATGGACGAGCAGTACTTC.

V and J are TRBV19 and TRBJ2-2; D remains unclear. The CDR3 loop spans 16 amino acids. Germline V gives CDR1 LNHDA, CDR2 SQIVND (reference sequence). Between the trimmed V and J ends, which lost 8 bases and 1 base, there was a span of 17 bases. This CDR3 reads CASAYSRTENTGELFF. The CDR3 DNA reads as TGTGCCAGTGCGTATAGCCGGACCGAGAACACCGGGGAGCTGTTTTTT.

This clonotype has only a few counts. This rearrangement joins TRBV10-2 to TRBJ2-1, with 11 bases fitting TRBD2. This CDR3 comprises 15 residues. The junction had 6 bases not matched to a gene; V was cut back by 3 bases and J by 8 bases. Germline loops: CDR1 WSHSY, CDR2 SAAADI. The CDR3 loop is CASSDPTSGSDEQFF. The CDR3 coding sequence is TGCGCCAGCAGTGATCCAACTAGCGGGAGTGATGAGCAGTTCTTC.

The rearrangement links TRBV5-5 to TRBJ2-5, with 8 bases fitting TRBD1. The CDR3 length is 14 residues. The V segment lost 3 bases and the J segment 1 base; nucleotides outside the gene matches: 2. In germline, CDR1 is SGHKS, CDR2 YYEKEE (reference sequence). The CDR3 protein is CASSWGQAQETQYF. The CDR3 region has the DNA TGTGCCAGCAGCTGGGGACAGGCCCAAGAGACCCAGTACTTC.

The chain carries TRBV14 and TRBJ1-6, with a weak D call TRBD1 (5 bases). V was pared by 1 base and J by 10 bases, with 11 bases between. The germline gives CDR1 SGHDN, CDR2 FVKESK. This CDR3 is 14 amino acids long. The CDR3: CASSQVQGRSPLHF. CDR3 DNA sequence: TGTGCCAGCAGCCAAGTGCAGGGCCGGTCACCCCTCCACTTT.

The CDR3 nucleotides are TGTGCCACCAGTGACTCTAGCGGGAGGTCCAATGAGCAGTTCTTC. It translates to CATSDSSGRSNEQFF. This chain links TRBV24-1 with TRBJ2-1; TRBD2 agrees at 11 bases. Germline assignment: CDR1 KGHDR and CDR2 SFDVKD. The CDR3 spans 15 residues. J gave up 6 bases and V 4 bases, and 4 bases lay outside the gene matches.

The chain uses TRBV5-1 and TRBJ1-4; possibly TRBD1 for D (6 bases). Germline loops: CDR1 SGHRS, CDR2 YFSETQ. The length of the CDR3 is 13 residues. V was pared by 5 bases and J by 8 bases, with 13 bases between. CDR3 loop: CASRPRGEEKLFF. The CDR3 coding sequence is TGCGCCAGCAGGCCCAGGGGAGAAGAAAAACTGTTTTTT.

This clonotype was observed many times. The CDR3 nucleotides read TGCGCCAGCAGCTTTGACGAATCTGGAAACACCATATATTTT. This encodes CASSFDESGNTIYF. V gene TRBV5-1 combines with J gene TRBJ1-3; D gene unclear. This CDR3 contains 14 residues. Looked up from germline, CDR1 is SGHRS and CDR2 is YFSETQ. Trimming removed 2 bases from V and 1 base from J, with 7 bases in between.

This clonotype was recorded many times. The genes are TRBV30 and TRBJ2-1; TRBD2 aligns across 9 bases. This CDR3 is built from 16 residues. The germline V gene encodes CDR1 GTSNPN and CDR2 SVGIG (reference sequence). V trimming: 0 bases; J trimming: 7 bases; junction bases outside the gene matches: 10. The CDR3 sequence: CAWSVPLLAGKNEQFF. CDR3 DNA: TGTGCCTGGAGTGTACCCCTCCTAGCGGGGAAGAATGAGCAGTTCTTC.

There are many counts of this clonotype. In nucleotides, the CDR3 is TGTGCCAGCAGCTTGGCTCAGGGACAGGGCTACGAGCAGTACTTC. This sequence encodes CASSLAQGQGYEQYF. The V gene is TRBV5-4, the J gene TRBJ2-7; 9 nucleotides line up with TRBD1. This CDR3 is 15 amino acids long. The germline V gene encodes CDR1 SGHNT and CDR2 YYREEE (reference sequence). J gave up 3 bases and V 0 bases, and 4 bases lay outside the gene matches.

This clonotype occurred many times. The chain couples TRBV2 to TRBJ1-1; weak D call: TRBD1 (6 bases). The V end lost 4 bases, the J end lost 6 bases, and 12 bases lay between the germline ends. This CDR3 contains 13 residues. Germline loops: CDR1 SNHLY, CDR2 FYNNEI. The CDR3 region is CASSVGGRSEAFF. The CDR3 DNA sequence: TGTGCCAGCAGTGTGGGGGGGCGTTCTGAAGCTTTCTTT.

The CDR3 here is CASSTWTGGSYEQYF. CDR3 nucleotide sequence: TGTGCCAGCAGCACATGGACAGGGGGTTCCTACGAGCAGTACTTC. The chain joins TRBV7-9 to TRBJ2-7; the match to TRBD1 covers 10 bases. The CDR3 sequence is 15 residues long. The V segment lost 5 bases and the J segment 1 base; nucleotides outside the gene matches: 5. The germline V gene has CDR1 SEHNR and CDR2 FQNEAQ (reference sequence).

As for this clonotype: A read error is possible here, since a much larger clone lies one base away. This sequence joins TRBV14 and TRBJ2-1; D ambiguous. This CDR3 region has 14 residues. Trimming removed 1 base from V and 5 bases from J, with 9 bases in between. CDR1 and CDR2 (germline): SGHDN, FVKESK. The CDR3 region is CASSQAAGDNEQFF. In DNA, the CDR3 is TGTGCCAGCAGCCAAGCTGCTGGTGACAATGAGCAGTTCTTC.

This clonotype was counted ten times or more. The CDR3 bases are TGTGCCAGCAGAAACAGGGGGTTTAACACCGGGGAGCTGTTTTTT. The encoded protein is CASRNRGFNTGELFF. V usage is TRBV2 and J usage is TRBJ2-2, with TRBD1 matching over 8 bases. The CDR3 extends over 15 amino acids. CDR1 and CDR2 from the germline V gene are SNHLY and FYNNEI. V was pared by 6 bases and J by 2 bases, with 5 bases of the junction left unmatched.

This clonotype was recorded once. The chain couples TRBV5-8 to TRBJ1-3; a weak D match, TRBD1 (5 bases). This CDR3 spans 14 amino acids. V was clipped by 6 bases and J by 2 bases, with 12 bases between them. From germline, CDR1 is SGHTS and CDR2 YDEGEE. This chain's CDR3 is CASNLRGTGNTIYF. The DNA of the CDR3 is TGTGCCAGCAACCTACGGGGGACTGGAAACACCATATATTTT.